The 5 T cell receptor beta chains below come from one sample, sequenced in a study of STAT3 mutations in large granular lymphocyte leukemia. Study findings and constraints: Every T-cell large granular lymphocyte leukemia patient had at least one immunodominant TCR beta clonotype.

These receptors are not linked to any known antigen. Profiled with immunoSEQ multiplex PCR; TCRdb holds only in-frame clones, not every one. Of roughly 46,000 clones in the sample, 81% are singletons; the top ten hold roughly 0.42%. The source material was PBMCs. Every receptor here comes from a human donor with T large granular lymphocyte leukemia. Some clones in this sample may be carry-over from other donors' samples.

The CDR3 DNA is TGTGCCACCAGCAGCGGGGGGGCCGAGGAGACCCAGTACTTC. Translated, it gives CATSSGGAEETQYF. The chain couples TRBV15 to TRBJ2-5; TRBD2 agrees at 8 bases. CDR1 and CDR2 from the germline V gene are LNHNV and YYDKDF (reference sequence). This CDR3 has 14 amino acids. V shed 3 bases, J shed 5 bases, and the junction held 5 bases outside the gene matches.

This clone appeared a few times. This chain joins TRBV27 and TRBJ2-3, with D maybe TRBD2 (6 bases). Germline CDR1 MNHEY, CDR2 SMNVEV (reference sequence). Trimming took off 8 bases at V and 5 bases at J, with 17 bases between the two ends. The CDR3 has 14 amino acids. The CDR3 region is CASRPRGDRDTQYF. CDR3 DNA sequence: TGTGCCAGCCGCCCCCGCGGGGACCGAGATACGCAGTATTTT.

V and J are TRBV28 and TRBJ1-2; a weak D match, TRBD1 (6 bases). The CDR3 has 12 residues. Germline V lookup: CDR1 MDHEN, CDR2 SYDVKM. Trimming took off 6 bases at V and 7 bases at J, with 12 bases between the two ends. DNA of the CDR3: TGTGCCAGCAGAACAGGGAGTGCTGGCTACACCTTC. This translates into CASRTGSAGYTF.

This sequence joins TRBV7-9 and TRBJ2-5; a possible D gene is TRBD2 (6 bases). V lost 4 bases, J lost 4 bases, and 13 bases lay in between. The CDR3 has 14 amino acids. Germline-derived CDR1 and CDR2 are SEHNR and FQNEAQ (reference sequence). The chain's CDR3 is CASSSAGPRETQYF. DNA for the CDR3: TGTGCCAGCAGCTCTGCGGGGCCTCGAGAGACCCAGTACTTC. Based on the CDR3 plus reference TRBV7-9 and TRBJ2-5, the full variable domain is DTGVSQNPRHKITKRGQNVTFRCDPISEHNRLYWYRQTLGQGPEFLTYFQNEAQLEKSRLLSDRFSAERPKGSFSTLEIQRTEQGDSAMYLCASSSAGPRETQYFGPGTRLLVL.

V gene TRBV4-2 combines with J gene TRBJ2-7, with TRBD2 matching 10 bases. V was pared by 1 base and J by 4 bases, with 7 bases of the junction left unmatched. CDR1 is LGHNA, CDR2 YNFKEQ, per germline. This CDR3 is built from 16 residues. The CDR3 sequence is CASSQGFGLADYEQYF. The CDR3 nucleotides are TGTGCCAGCAGCCAAGGATTCGGACTAGCGGATTACGAGCAGTACTTC.